A single TCR beta chain is shown here with its context. The antigen it binds to is not known. No base quality information exists; no much larger clone differs at one position. High-throughput TCR beta sequencing profiled peripheral blood CD8+ and CD4+ T cells from healthy donors, Susac syndrome patients and multiple sclerosis patients. The healthy donors served as controls matched for age and sex. Bulk CD8+ and CD4+ T cells were purified by magnetic negative isolation, while CD8+ TEMRA cells were enriched using FACS. Blood was collected in EDTA tubes and processed within 24 hours, with PBMCs isolated through density gradient centrifugation. PBMCs intended for TCR sequencing were cryopreserved in liquid nitrogen and were subsequently thawed in a 37 degrees C water bath. The sorted or isolated CD4+, CD8+ and CD8+ TEMRA cells had a purity of 90% or higher. RNA was extracted using the RNeasy kit, and about 0.45 to 1 microgram was reverse transcribed with random hexamers. TCR beta CDR3 regions were amplified with the immunoSEQ multiplex PCR assay covering 54 Vbeta and 13 Jbeta segments. To correct PCR amplification bias, a synthetic template baseline was used for both primer optimization and computational correction. In the paper's pipeline: Reads were annotated to V, D and J genes per IMGT and analyzed with immunoSEQ Analyzer, keeping only productive sequences. Clonality was computed as one minus Shannon entropy normalized by log2 of the number of productive unique sequences. For each patient and control, public and private clones were evaluated among the 100 most prevalent clones. Susac-specific clones were defined as absent from healthy and MS cohorts, 1052 published viral clones and other ImmuneACCESS disease sequences. The raw public reads went through TCRdb reprocessing: fastp at Q25, MiXCR clone calling, in-frame beta chains kept. Every distinct CDR3 protein forms one entry, paired with its most common genes and DNA. These V and J calls derive from TCRdb rather than the authors' analysis. Across this sample there are some 150,000 distinct CDR3 sequences, with approximately 93% seen only once. The ten largest clones capture 0.27% of the sample.

The data derive from a study of CD8 T cells in Susac syndrome (dated by TCRdb to between 2018 and 2021). With respect to the entire study: The study used repertoire sequencing to test whether antigen drove CD8+ T cell activation and differentiation in Susac syndrome. The study compared CD8+ T cell repertoire clonality among around 11 healthy donors, about 14 Susac syndrome patients and 15 multiple sclerosis patients. What the research found in general, with its limitations: The TCR sequencing and HLA analysis was acknowledged to have included a relatively small number of individuals.

CDR1 MGHRA and CDR2 YSYEKL were looked up in the germline V gene. Trimming takes 3 bases from V and 3 bases from J, and the germline ends sit 9 bases apart. The cysteine opens and the phenylalanine closes a CDR3 of 13 amino acids. The read is trimmed to its CDR3 DNA, 39 bases read in frame from base 1. Input material: CD8+ T cells from PBMCs. The chain joins TRBV4-1 to TRBJ2-7, with a weak D call of TRBD1 (5 bases match). This receptor was obtained from a human donor in good health. In nucleotide form, the sequence is TGCGCCAGCAGCCACCTCGACAGCTACGAGCAGTACTTC. Its product reads: CASSHLDSYEQYF.